Described below is a single T cell receptor beta chain sequence and its context. The data derive from a study of T cell changes during pregnancy in multiple sclerosis. Unmatched junction bases numbered 9, after V lost 3 bases and J lost 1 base. CDR1 and CDR2 (germline): LNHNV, YYDKDF (reference sequence). The CDR3 has 16 residues. Clones were read by immunoSEQ multiplex PCR, and TCRdb kept only the in-frame ones, dropping some. The table records roughly 70,000 clones, over 80% of them present only once. The receptor was derived from a female donor in good health, enrolled as a control in a pregnancy study. This sample comprised peripheral blood, obtained in the third trimester of pregnancy. The rearrangement joins TRBV15 to TRBJ2-7; 7 bases are a match to TRBD1. CDR3 sequence (DNA): TGTGCCACCAGCAGCGATGCGGCGACAGGGTCCTACGAGCAGTACTTC. This gives the protein CATSSDAATGSYEQYF.